These 26 T cell receptor beta chains were sequenced from one sample in a study of preoperative IRX-2 immunotherapy in early breast cancer. As to treatment: preoperative locoregional IRX-2 cytokine immunotherapy. The data were produced by immunoSEQ multiplex PCR, yet TCRdb's version contains in-frame clones alone and is incomplete. The sample has around 28,000 clones; 90% are singletons. Sample collection was performed from a patient treated with IRX-2 immunotherapy. The receptors were sampled from a human donor with breast cancer.

The gene calls are TRBV7-2 and TRBJ2-5; D possibly corresponds to TRBD2 (6 bases). CDR1 and CDR2 (germline): SGHTA, FQGNSA. Trimming removed 5 bases at V and 4 bases at J, with 14 bases between. The CDR3 is 14 residues long. In DNA, the CDR3 is TGTGCCAGCAGCCGCCCGCGGGGCTTAGAGACCCAGTACTTC. It codes for CASSRPRGLETQYF.

V and J are TRBV5-1 and TRBJ1-5; D is uncertain. Germline V CDR1 and CDR2: SGHRS, YFSETQ. Trimming left V 4 bases short and J 7 bases short, with 15 bases between. This CDR3 is 14 amino acids long. CDR3 sequence reads: CASSPDPGLQPQHF. The CDR3 region has the DNA TGCGCCAGCAGCCCGGACCCCGGACTGCAGCCCCAGCATTTT.

The rearrangement links TRBV12-5 to TRBJ1-5; TRBD1 might be the D (6 bases). CDR1 is LGHNT, CDR2 FRNRAP, per germline. Trimming left V 4 bases short and J 2 bases short, with 12 bases between. This CDR3 is 15 amino acids long. The CDR3 loop reads CASGSSGGRNQPQHF. The CDR3 DNA is TGTGCTAGTGGTTCCAGCGGGGGCCGCAATCAGCCCCAGCATTTT. The full variable domain, rest sourced from reference TRBV12-5 and TRBJ1-5, is DARVTQTPRHKVTEMGQEVTMRCQPILGHNTVFWYRQTMMQGLELLAYFRNRAPLDDSGMPKDRFSAEMPDATLATLKIQPSEPRDSAVYFCASGSSGGRNQPQHFGDGTRLSIL.

This clone has only one observation. DNA for the CDR3: TGTGCCAGCAGCAAACAGGGGGCGGCTGGAAACACCATATATTTT. The encoded protein is CASSKQGAAGNTIYF. This chain uses TRBV11-2 with TRBJ1-3; 9 bases align to TRBD1. CDR1 SGHAT and CDR2 FQNNGV come from the germline V gene. The CDR3 loop spans 15 amino acids. The J segment lost 2 bases and the V segment lost 5 bases, leaving 4 bases of the junction unmatched.

The sample holds one count of this clone. The chain links TRBV28 to TRBJ2-5, with D possibly being TRBD2 (6 bases). The CDR3 sequence is 14 residues long. Trimming took off 3 bases at V and 4 bases at J, with 12 bases between the two ends. Germline V gives CDR1 MDHEN, CDR2 SYDVKM. The CDR3 sequence is CASSLGGFGETQYF. The CDR3 DNA reads TGTGCCAGCAGTTTGGGGGGTTTCGGAGAGACCCAGTACTTC.

The J gene is TRBJ1-2, the V gene TRBV4-3; 7 bases fit TRBD1. The length of the CDR3 is 16 residues. The V gene's germline CDR1 is LGHNA and CDR2 YSLEER. J was trimmed by 3 bases and V by 2 bases; bases with no gene match: 9. CDR3 sequence: CASSQSGTENDYGYTF. In DNA form, the CDR3 reads TGCGCCAGCAGCCAATCCGGGACAGAGAACGACTATGGCTACACCTTC.

A single count supports this clone. The V gene is TRBV29-1, the J gene TRBJ2-5; D may be TRBD2 (5 bases). The germline CDR1 and CDR2 sequences are SQVTM and ANQGSEA. Deletions cut 4 bases from V and 4 bases from J, with 16 bases between. CDR3 length equals 14 residues. In nucleotides, the CDR3 is TGCAGCGTTGTATTAGGAGCGGCGGGAGAGACCCAGTACTTC. Translated, it gives CSVVLGAAGETQYF.

This chain joins TRBV13 and TRBJ2-3, with D possibly matching TRBD2 (5 bases). This CDR3 has 16 amino acids. Germline V gene lookup returns CDR1 PRHDT and CDR2 FYEKMQ (reference sequence). Trimming took 5 bases from V and 4 from J, leaving 19 bases between them. The CDR3 DNA follows: TGTGCCAGCAGCCCGCCTAGCAGGAGGCCAGCAGATACGCAGTATTTT. Translating gives CASSPPSRRPADTQYF.

This clone was seen more than once but under ten times. The rearrangement uses TRBV6-6 and TRBJ1-4; D is ambiguous. The CDR3 runs 14 residues. Trimming pared 5 bases from V and 2 bases from J, leaving 9 bases between. Germline V CDR1 and CDR2: MNHNY, SVGAGI (reference sequence). The DNA of the CDR3 is TGTGCCAGCAGTGACACGGGGACTAATGAAAAACTGTTTTTT. Translation gives CASSDTGTNEKLFF.

This sequence joins TRBV5-1 and TRBJ2-2, with TRBD2 matching over 9 bases. The V gene's germline CDR1 is SGHRS and CDR2 YFSETQ. V lost 4 bases and J lost 1; bases outside the gene matches: 2. The CDR3 length is 15 residues. The CDR3 coding sequence is TGCGCCAGCAGCGGACTAGCGTGGAACACCGGGGAGCTGTTTTTT. Translation gives CASSGLAWNTGELFF.

This chain links TRBV7-2 with TRBJ1-4; D uncertain. V was cut by 5 bases and J by 4 bases, with 5 bases left in between. Germline CDR1 is SGHTA and CDR2 is FQGNSA. The CDR3 spans 12 residues. The chain's CDR3 is CASSRVNEKLFF. The DNA for the CDR3 is TGTGCCAGCAGCCGGGTTAATGAAAAACTGTTTTTT.

The chain links TRBV10-1 to TRBJ2-5, with a tentative D call TRBD1 (5 bases). The CDR3 is 15 amino acids. Germline V CDR1 and CDR2: WNHNN, SYGVQD (reference sequence). V dropped 2 bases and J dropped 5 bases, with 15 bases sitting between them. This CDR3 reads CASSEQGAGRETQYF. The CDR3 nucleotides read TGCGCCAGCAGTGAGCAAGGGGCCGGTAGGGAGACCCAGTACTTC.

J is TRBJ2-7 and V is TRBV5-1, with D tentatively TRBD1 (6 bases). V lost 8 bases and J 0 bases, leaving 15 bases between the germline ends. The CDR3 totals 14 residues. The germline CDR1 and CDR2 sequences are SGHRS and YFSETQ. CDR3 coding DNA: TGCGCCAGTGGAAGAATGGACAGCTCCTACGAGCAGTACTTC. Its translation is CASGRMDSSYEQYF.

This rearrangement joins TRBV11-1 to TRBJ2-3; D may match TRBD1 or TRBD2 (5 bases each). CDR1 and CDR2 from the germline V gene are SGHAT and FQDESV (reference sequence). Deletions cut 6 bases from V and 6 bases from J, with 13 bases between. The CDR3 has 13 residues. The CDR3 loop reads CASSLGPTDTQYF. The CDR3 nucleotides read TGTGCCAGCAGTTTGGGACCCACGGATACGCAGTATTTT.

V usage is TRBV5-1 and J usage is TRBJ2-2, with TRBD2 matching 7 bases. The length of the CDR3 is 15 residues. With V trimmed by 1 base and J by 5 bases, 5 bases remained unmatched. Per the germline V gene, CDR1 is SGHRS and CDR2 is YFSETQ. The CDR3 spells CASSLLTGGTGELFF. The CDR3 region has the DNA TGCGCCAGCAGCTTGTTGACGGGGGGAACCGGGGAGCTGTTTTTT.

The CDR3 DNA is TGTGCCAGCAGTTCCTGGGGGAGCGGCAATCAGCCCCAGCATTTT. Translation: CASSSWGSGNQPQHF. The chain couples TRBV5-8 to TRBJ1-5; perhaps TRBD1 as D (5 bases). The CDR3 length is 15 residues. CDR1 and CDR2 from the germline V gene are SGHTS and YDEGEE. Trimming removed 5 bases from V and 2 bases from J, with 14 bases in between. Based on the CDR3 plus reference TRBV5-8 and TRBJ1-5, the full variable domain is EAGVTQSPTHLIKTRGQQATLRCSPISGHTSVYWYQQALGLGLQFLLWYDEGEERNRGNFPPRFSGRQFPNYSSELNVNALELEDSALYLCASSSWGSGNQPQHFGDGTRLSIL.

J is TRBJ2-7 and V is TRBV19; D remains ambiguous. The CDR3 contains 15 residues. CDR1 and CDR2 (germline): LNHDA, SQIVND (reference sequence). Between the trimmed V and J ends, which lost 0 bases and 4 bases, there was a span of 13 bases. The CDR3 sequence is CASSIEGCGEYEQYF. The CDR3 DNA reads TGTGCCAGTAGTATAGAGGGGTGTGGGGAATACGAGCAGTACTTC.

The V gene is TRBV19, the J gene TRBJ2-1, with 13 bases fitting TRBD2. V gave up 5 bases and J gave up 3 bases; unmatched junction bases: 4. This CDR3 has 16 residues. In germline, CDR1 is LNHDA, CDR2 SQIVND (reference sequence). The CDR3 nucleotides are TGTGCCAGTAGTGCCGGACTAGCGGGGGACTACAATGAGCAGTTCTTC. This codes for CASSAGLAGDYNEQFF.

This chain joins TRBV27 and TRBJ1-5; 8 nucleotides agree with TRBD1. V lost 5 bases, J lost 2 bases, and 5 bases stayed unmatched. CDR3 length: 15 amino acids. The germline gives CDR1 MNHEY, CDR2 SMNVEV (reference sequence). Here the CDR3 reads CASSQQGVGNQPQHF. The DNA of the CDR3 is TGTGCCAGCAGTCAACAGGGGGTCGGCAATCAGCCCCAGCATTTT.

The chain combines TRBV6-1 with TRBJ2-7; D remains ambiguous. V was cut by 4 bases and J by 3 bases, with 7 bases left in between. The CDR3 is 12 amino acids. The V gene's germline CDR1 is MNHNS and CDR2 SASEGT. Here the CDR3 DNA reads TGTGCCAGCAGTGTATTGGTCTACGAGCAGTACTTC. Protein product: CASSVLVYEQYF.

The chain employs TRBV6-4 and TRBJ2-2, with D possibly being TRBD2 (6 bases). The CDR3 spans 16 residues. Trimming removed 4 bases from V and 0 bases from J, with 12 bases in between. The germline gives CDR1 MRHNA, CDR2 SNTAGT. CDR3 residues: CASSAGVGANTGELFF. The CDR3 nucleotides read TGTGCCAGCAGTGCGGGGGTTGGTGCGAACACCGGGGAGCTGTTTTTT.

V gene TRBV6-1 combines with J gene TRBJ1-1; 8 bases line up with TRBD1. This CDR3 is built from 15 residues. CDR1 is MNHNS, CDR2 SASEGT, per germline. J lost 2 bases, V lost 7 bases, and 9 bases had no gene match. The CDR3 nucleotides read TGTGCCAGCACTCTAAGGGGGACAGGAAACACTGAAGCTTTCTTT. This codes for CASTLRGTGNTEAFF.

This clone showed up just once. V is TRBV5-4 and J is TRBJ2-2, with 8 positions matching TRBD2. The junction had 4 bases not matched to a gene; V was cut back by 0 bases and J by 0 bases. The CDR3 runs 17 residues. Germline V gives CDR1 SGHNT, CDR2 YYREEE (reference sequence). For the CDR3, the DNA is TGTGCCAGCAGCTTGGCCGGAGCGGGAGCGAACACCGGGGAGCTGTTTTTT. It specifies CASSLAGAGANTGELFF.

The chain employs TRBV6-5 and TRBJ1-1, with TRBD1 matching 7 bases. Trimming removed 6 bases from V and 3 bases from J; junction bases left unmatched: 4. The CDR3 is 13 amino acids. Germline V gene data show CDR1 as MNHEY and CDR2 as SVGAGI. CDR3 residues: CASSLGQHTEAFF. The CDR3 coding sequence is TGTGCCAGCAGCCTGGGACAGCACACTGAAGCTTTCTTT.

The genes are TRBV19 and TRBJ2-3; D is tentatively TRBD1 or TRBD2 (5 bases each). The CDR3 contains 16 residues. Trimming cost V 7 bases and J 2 bases, with 19 bases left between them. Germline V gene lookup returns CDR1 LNHDA and CDR2 SQIVND (reference sequence). The CDR3 here is CASTDRGGGFTDTQYF. The DNA of the CDR3 is TGTGCCAGTACCGATCGTGGTGGGGGTTTCACAGATACGCAGTATTTT.

This chain joins TRBV7-2 and TRBJ2-6, with D uncertain. Germline V gene sequence: CDR1 SGHTA, CDR2 FQGNSA. Trimming stripped 0 bases from V and 1 base from J, with 10 bases between. The CDR3 runs to 17 residues. The CDR3 DNA sequence: TGTGCCAGCAGCTTAGCAAGCAGTTCTTCTGGGGCCAACGTCCTGACTTTC. Translation gives CASSLASSSSGANVLTF.